The clone carrying this T cell receptor beta chain was detected once. These data are taken from a study of blood T cell repertoires in COVID-19. The overall study: The United States, Italy and Spain supplied acute and convalescent COVID-19 samples. From T cells, B-cell-depleted T cells, or PBMCs came the material, which was cDNA or gDNA.

Authors' methods: Counts of nucleated cells, estimated from reference gene primer amplification, were obtained. Generated by immunoSEQ multiplex PCR, the TCRdb table keeps only in-frame clones and is missing some. That table gives V, J and clone size, and the DNA gave D and trimming. Here the sample spans about 270,000 clones, around 90% being singletons. Losses at the gene ends were 1 base for V and 10 bases for J; bases not matched to a gene: 7. This CDR3 has 15 residues. Per germline, CDR1 KGHSH and CDR2 LQKENI. Material for sequencing was peripheral blood. The TCR originated in a man in his forties or fifties with acute or convalescent COVID-19. V gene TRBV18 combines with J gene TRBJ1-6, with 7 bases lining up with TRBD1. CDR3 bases: TGTGCCAGCTCACCACAGAGCCAGGGGGGATCACCCCTCCACTTT. This encodes CASSPQSQGGSPLHF.